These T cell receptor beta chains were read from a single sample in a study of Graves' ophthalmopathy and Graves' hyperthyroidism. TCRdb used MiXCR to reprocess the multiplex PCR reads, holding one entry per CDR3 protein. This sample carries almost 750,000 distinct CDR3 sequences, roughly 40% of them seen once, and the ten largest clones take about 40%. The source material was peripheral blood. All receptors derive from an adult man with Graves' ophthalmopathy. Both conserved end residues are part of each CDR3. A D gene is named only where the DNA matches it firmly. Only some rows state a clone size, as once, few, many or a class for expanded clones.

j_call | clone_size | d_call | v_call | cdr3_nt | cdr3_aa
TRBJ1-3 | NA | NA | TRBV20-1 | TGCAGTGCTGGCCGGGATCAAGAAAACCGAAACACCATATATTTT | CSAGRDQENRNTIYF
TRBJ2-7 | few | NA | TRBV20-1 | TGCAGTACCACGGACGAAGCTTCCTACGAGCAGTACTTC | CSTTDEASYEQYF
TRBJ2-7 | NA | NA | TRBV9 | TGTGCCAGCGGTAGCGGCTCCTCCTACGAGCAGTACTTC | CASGSGSSYEQYF
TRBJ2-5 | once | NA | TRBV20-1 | TGCAATGCTAGTGCCATAGAGGGCCAAGAGACCCAGTACTTC | CNASAIEGQETQYF
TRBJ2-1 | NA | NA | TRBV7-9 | TGTGCCAGCAGCTTAGGTGCGGCTAGGAGTATGAGTGAGCAGTTCTTC | CASSLGAARSMSEQFF
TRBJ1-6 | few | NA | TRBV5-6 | TGTGCCAGCAGCCCTCGGGACATCTGGAATTCACCCCTCCACTTT | CASSPRDIWNSPLHF
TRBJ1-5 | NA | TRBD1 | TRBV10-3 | TGTGCCATCAGTGACCTCGGGACAGGGGGCTTGGTTAGCAATCAGCCCCAGCATTTT | CAISDLGTGGLVSNQPQHF
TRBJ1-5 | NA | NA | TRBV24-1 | TGTGCCACCAGTGTGGGGATTGCCGGGGATCAGCCCCAGCATTTT | CATSVGIAGDQPQHF
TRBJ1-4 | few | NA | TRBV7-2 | TGTGCCAGCAGCGGCCCCAGGGGAAAACTGTTTTTT | CASSGPRGKLFF
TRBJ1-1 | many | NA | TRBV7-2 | TGTGCCAGCAGCTTACCCGCGGGGATGAACACTGAAGCTTTCTTT | CASSLPAGMNTEAFF
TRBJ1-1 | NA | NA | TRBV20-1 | TGCAGTGCTTGCAGACAGGAGGTTGAGGCTTTCTTT | CSACRQEVEAFF
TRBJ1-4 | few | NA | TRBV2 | TGTGCCAGCAGCAAAAGCCGGGGCCCTAATGAAAAACTGTTTTTT | CASSKSRGPNEKLFF
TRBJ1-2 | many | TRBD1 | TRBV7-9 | TGTGCCAGCAGCCGGGGGACAGGGAATGGCTACACCTTC | CASSRGTGNGYTF
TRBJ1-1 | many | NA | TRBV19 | TGTGCCAGTAGTATCAGGGGACTTACCGCGCGTAACACTGAAGCTTTCTTT | CASSIRGLTARNTEAFF
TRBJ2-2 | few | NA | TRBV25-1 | TGTGCCAGCAGCCCCTCTCGGGATCTAGGGGCCGGGGAGCTGTTTTTT | CASSPSRDLGAGELFF
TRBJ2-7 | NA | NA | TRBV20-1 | TGCAGTGCTAGAAGGGGCAGGGGCATCGACGAGCGGTACTTC | CSARRGRGIDERYF
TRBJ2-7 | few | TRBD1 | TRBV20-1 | TGCAGTGCTATTGGGACAGGGCGATACGAGCAGTACTTC | CSAIGTGRYEQYF
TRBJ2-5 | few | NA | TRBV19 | TGTGCCAGTAGTATAGCCCAGGAAGAGACCCAGTACTTC | CASSIAQEETQYF
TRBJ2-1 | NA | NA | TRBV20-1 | TGCAGTGCTAGTAGGGGGGGGACTAATGAGCAGTTCTTC | CSASRGGTNEQFF
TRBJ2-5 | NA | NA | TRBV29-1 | TGCAGCGGGGGGACGGAGACCCAGTACTTC | CSGGTETQYF
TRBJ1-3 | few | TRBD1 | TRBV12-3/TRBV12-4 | TGTGCCAGCAGTTTTCGAGGGACAGGCCTCTCTGGAAACACCATATATTTT | CASSFRGTGLSGNTIYF
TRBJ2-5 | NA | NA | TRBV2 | TGTGCCAGCAGTTTCCGGCAGGATCAAGAGACCCAGTACTTC | CASSFRQDQETQYF
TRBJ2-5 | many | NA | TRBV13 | TGTGCCAGCAGCCCACCCCCAGGAAGGGAGACCCAGTACTTC | CASSPPPGRETQYF
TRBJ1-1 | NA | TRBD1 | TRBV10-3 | TGTGCCATCAGTGGCCCCGGGACAGATGACGCTTTCTTT | CAISGPGTDDAFF
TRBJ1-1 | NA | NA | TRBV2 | TGTGCCAGCAGTGACACAGGGAGTAGCACTAAAGCTTTCTTT | CASSDTGSSTKAFF
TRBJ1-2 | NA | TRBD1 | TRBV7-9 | TGTGCCAGCATAGAACAGGGGGCGAGTGGCTACACCTTC | CASIEQGASGYTF
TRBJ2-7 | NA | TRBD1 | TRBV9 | TGTGCCAGCAGCTACGGGGACAGCAACTACGAGCAGTACTTC | CASSYGDSNYEQYF
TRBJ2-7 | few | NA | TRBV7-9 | TGTGCCAGCAGCCCCCACTACTCCTACGAGCAGTACTTC | CASSPHYSYEQYF
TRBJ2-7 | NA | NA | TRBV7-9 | TGTGCCAGCAGCCCCTGGGAAGGACAGAGCTCCTACGAGCAGTACTTC | CASSPWEGQSSYEQYF
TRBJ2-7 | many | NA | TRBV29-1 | TGCAGCGTTGTATGGGCCGGGACAATCGACGAGCAGTACTTC | CSVVWAGTIDEQYF
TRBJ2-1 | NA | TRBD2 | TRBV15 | TGTGCCACCAGCAAAGGACTAGCGGGAGTCGAAAATGAGCAGTTCTTC | CATSKGLAGVENEQFF
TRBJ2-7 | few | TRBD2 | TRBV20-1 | TGCAGTGCTAGCTTACTAGCGGGAGCCTACGAGCAGTACTTC | CSASLLAGAYEQYF
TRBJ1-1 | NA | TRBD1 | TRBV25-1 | TGTGCCAGCGTGGCGGGACAGGGAACCACTGAAGCTTTCTTT | CASVAGQGTTEAFF
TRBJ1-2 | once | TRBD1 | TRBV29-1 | TGCAGCTTAAGCACAGGGGCCTATGGCTACACCTTC | CSLSTGAYGYTF
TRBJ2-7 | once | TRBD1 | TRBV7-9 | TGTGCCAGCAGCTTACGGACAGGGATTGCCCCCTACGAGCAGTACTTC | CASSLRTGIAPYEQYF
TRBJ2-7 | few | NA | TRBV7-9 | TGTGCCAGCAGTCGACACATTTACGAGCAGTACTTC | CASSRHIYEQYF
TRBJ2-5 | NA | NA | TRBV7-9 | TGTGCCAGCAGCTCGCGACAGTCATACCAAGAGACCCAGTACTTC | CASSSRQSYQETQYF
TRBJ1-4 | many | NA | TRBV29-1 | TGCAGCGTTGATGGACAGAATGAAAAACTGTTTTTT | CSVDGQNEKLFF
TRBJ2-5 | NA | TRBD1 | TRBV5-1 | TGCGCCAGCAGCTTGGATTGGACAGGGAAAGACGTCCAGTACTTC | CASSLDWTGKDVQYF
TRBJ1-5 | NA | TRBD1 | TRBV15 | TGTGCCACCAGCAGAGGGACAGGTCTCAATCAGCCCCAGCATTTT | CATSRGTGLNQPQHF
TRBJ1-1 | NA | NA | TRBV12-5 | TGTGCTAGTGGTTTGGCTGGTCCCCAGGGGACTGAAGCTTTCTTT | CASGLAGPQGTEAFF
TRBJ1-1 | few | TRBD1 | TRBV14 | TGTGCCAGCTCACCCGGGACAGGGGTTATGGCAGCTTTCTTT | CASSPGTGVMAAFF